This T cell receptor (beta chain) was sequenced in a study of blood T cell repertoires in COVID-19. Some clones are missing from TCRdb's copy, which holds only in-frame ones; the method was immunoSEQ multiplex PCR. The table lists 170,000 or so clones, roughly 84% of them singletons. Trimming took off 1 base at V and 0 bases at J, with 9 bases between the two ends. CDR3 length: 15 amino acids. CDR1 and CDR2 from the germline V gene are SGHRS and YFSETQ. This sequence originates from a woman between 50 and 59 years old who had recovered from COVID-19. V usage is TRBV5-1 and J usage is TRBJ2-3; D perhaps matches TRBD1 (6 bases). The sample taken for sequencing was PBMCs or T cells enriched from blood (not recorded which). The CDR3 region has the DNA TGCGCCAGCAGCTTGCAGGGGCGGAGCACAGATACGCAGTATTTT. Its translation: CASSLQGRSTDTQYF.